The next 20 T cell receptor beta chains were all read from a single sample in a study of molecular identifiers for immune sequencing clone quantification. TCRdb re-called the PCR reads with MiXCR, one entry per CDR3 protein. The top ten clones hold approximately 1.5% of a sample with tens of thousands of distinct CDR3 sequences, 15% to 20% of them seen once. Sequencing was performed on naive CD8+ T cells from blood, with Jurkat cell RNA spiked in. Subset given: FACS-sorted CD8+CD4-CCR7+CD45RA+ naive T cells. Receptors originate from a human donor in good health. Some libraries in this study had Jurkat cell RNA spiked in.

Notes on this clonotype: One base away lies a much larger clone, so this may be a sequencing read error. A read error is likely, as this CDR3 ends without the conserved phenylalanine or tryptophan. This chain joins TRBV10-3 and TRBJ2-7; no reliable D call. The V gene lost 6 bases and the J gene lost 1 base, with 4 bases spanning the gap. Germline lookup yields CDR1 ENHRY and CDR2 SYGVKD. The length of the CDR3 is 11 residues. The CDR3 bases are TGTGCCATCAGCGGATCCTACGAGCAGTACTCC. Translation: CAISGSYEQYS.

There are many counts of this clonotype. In DNA, the CDR3 is TGCGCCAGCAGCGAAGGACAGGGGAGTCAAGAGACCCAGTACTTC. It specifies CASSEGQGSQETQYF. The chain recombines TRBV4-3 with TRBJ2-5; 9 nucleotides line up with TRBD1. Germline V gene lookup returns CDR1 LGHNA and CDR2 YSLEER. V shed 5 bases and J 2 bases; nucleotides not matched to a gene: 6. The CDR3 totals 15 residues.

Ten or more counts support this clonotype. The V call is TRBV4-3, the J call TRBJ1-6; TRBD1 agrees at 10 bases. The V gene's germline CDR1 is LGHNA and CDR2 YSLEER. This CDR3 contains 14 residues. The trim removed 5 bases at V and 10 bases at J, leaving 5 bases unmatched. The CDR3 is CASSTRQGASPLHF. CDR3 DNA sequence: TGCGCCAGCAGCACTCGACAGGGGGCATCACCCCTCCACTTT.

The chain employs TRBV6-6 and TRBJ2-1, with 12 nucleotides matching TRBD2. Per germline, CDR1 MNHNY and CDR2 SVGAGI (reference sequence). This CDR3 has 16 amino acids. V was pared by 6 bases and J by 2 bases, with 5 bases of the junction left unmatched. The CDR3 protein is CASRLAGGRTYNEQFF. CDR3 bases: TGTGCCAGCAGACTAGCGGGAGGTCGGACCTACAATGAGCAGTTCTTC.

This clonotype occurred many times. The gene calls are TRBV27 and TRBJ1-1, with D maybe TRBD1 (5 bases). The V gene lost 2 bases and the J gene lost 5 bases, with 12 bases spanning the gap. Germline V lookup: CDR1 MNHEY, CDR2 SMNVEV (reference sequence). The CDR3 sequence is 14 residues long. Written as DNA, the CDR3 is TGTGCCAGCAGTTTACAAAGTCGACAGACTGAAGCTTTCTTT. Protein sequence: CASSLQSRQTEAFF.

This clonotype has a count of ten or more. The V gene is TRBV25-1, the J gene TRBJ2-7, with D unresolved. This CDR3 spans 10 amino acids. From germline, CDR1 is MGHDK and CDR2 SYGVNS. V was pared by 8 bases and J by 10 bases, with 12 bases between. The CDR3 loop is CASGEPPQYF. The DNA of the CDR3 is TGTGCCAGCGGAGAGCCCCCTCAGTACTTC.

In this sample, this clonotype turned up once. A read error may account for a junction end that differs from germline. V and J are TRBV4-2 and TRBJ2-3; D is possibly TRBD2 (6 bases). Germline V gene data show CDR1 as LGHNA and CDR2 as YNFKEQ. This CDR3 comprises 18 residues. DNA of the CDR3: TGTGCCAGCAGCCGAGTTTATCCCCGGGACTTCGGGTCGGATACGCAGTATTTC. It specifies CASSRVYPRDFGSDTQYF.

The DNA of the CDR3 is TGTGCCAGCAGCCCTACCCGACTAGCGGGATCGTTCTTC. Protein sequence: CASSPTRLAGSFF. This sequence joins TRBV7-9 and TRBJ2-1; 11 nucleotides line up with TRBD2. CDR1 and CDR2 (germline): SEHNR, FQNEAQ (reference sequence). Trimming removed 5 bases from V and 15 bases from J; junction bases left unmatched: 9. This CDR3 is 13 amino acids long.

V usage is TRBV28 and J usage is TRBJ2-2; D ambiguous. CDR1 is MDHEN and CDR2 is SYDVKM in the germline V gene. With 4 bases removed from V and 6 bases from J, the gap between germline ends came to 9 bases. The CDR3 totals 13 residues. The CDR3 DNA is TGTGCCAGCAGTTCATGGGAATCCGGGGAGCTGTTTTTT. Translation: CASSSWESGELFF.

As for this clonotype: A much larger clone sits a single nucleotide away, making a read error possible. The gene calls are TRBV7-8 and TRBJ2-7; D could derive from TRBD1 or TRBD2 (6 bases each). The V gene's germline CDR1 is SGHVS and CDR2 FQNEAQ. CDR3 length: 16 amino acids. Trimming took off 2 bases at V and 5 bases at J, with 19 bases between the two ends. This CDR3 is CASSLRGQPRGNEQYF. As DNA, the CDR3 is TGTGCCAGCAGCTTACGGGGGCAGCCCCGAGGTAACGAGCAGTACTTC.

The chain carries TRBV4-1 and TRBJ2-3; perhaps TRBD2 as D (6 bases). Germline CDR1 is MGHRA and CDR2 is YSYEKL. CDR3 length: 14 amino acids. The V and J ends lost 6 bases and 8 bases respectively, with 18 bases between them. The CDR3 loop reads CASSHSGEAGTQYF. CDR3 nucleotides: TGCGCCAGCAGTCATAGCGGAGAAGCAGGTACGCAGTATTTT.

This clonotype has only a few counts. The V and J genes are TRBV27 and TRBJ1-1; no clear D. Trimming took off 0 bases at V and 5 bases at J, with 7 bases between the two ends. This CDR3 contains 13 residues. Germline CDR1 is MNHEY and CDR2 is SMNVEV (reference sequence). The CDR3 DNA reads TGTGCCAGCAGTTTATCAGGGCAAACTGAAGCTTTCTTT. Its translation is CASSLSGQTEAFF.

To note about this clonotype: This may stem from a read error, because a much larger clone lies one nucleotide away. The J gene is TRBJ2-3, the V gene TRBV5-3; the D is unclear. TRBV5-3 is an ORF for which the function is uncertain. This CDR3 spans 14 amino acids. The CDR3 spells CASSLYLHTDAQYF. The CDR3 bases are TGTGCCAGCAGCTTGTATCTACATACAGATGCGCAGTATTTT.

This clonotype was found many times. The chain links TRBV7-2 to TRBJ2-3, with 9 bases fitting TRBD2. V shed 3 bases, J shed 0 bases, and the junction held 4 bases outside the gene matches. The CDR3 contains 16 residues. Germline assignment: CDR1 SGHTA and CDR2 FQGNSA. The CDR3 is CASSFFAGGSTDTQYF. In DNA, the CDR3 is TGTGCCAGCAGCTTTTTCGCGGGAGGGAGCACAGATACGCAGTATTTT.

A word on this clonotype: Being one base from a much bigger clone, this may be a read error. The V gene is TRBV2, the J gene TRBJ2-1, with TRBD2 matching over 12 bases. CDR3 length: 15 amino acids. Looked up from germline, CDR1 is SNHLY and CDR2 is FYNNEI. In DNA, the CDR3 is TGTGCCAGCAGAGGAAGGACTAGCGGGATCAATGAGCGGTTCTTC. This translates into CASRGRTSGINERFF.

In the case of this clonotype: One end of the junction is discordant with germline, which a read error may explain. The rearrangement joins TRBV12-3 or TRBV12-4 to TRBJ2-3; 8 bases are a match to TRBD2. The length of the CDR3 is 15 residues. The chain's CDR3 is CANSFLAGPTDTQYF. In nucleotides, the CDR3 is TGTGCCAACAGTTTCTTAGCGGGACCCACAGATACGCAGTATTTT.

This clonotype was detected many times. The V gene is TRBV6-1, the J gene TRBJ2-3; 7 bases agree with TRBD2. The ends lost 2 bases at V and 5 bases at J; junction bases unmatched: 4. The CDR3 runs to 14 residues. CDR1 and CDR2 (germline): MNHNS, SASEGT. Written as DNA, the CDR3 is TGTGCCAGCAGTGAATCCCTAGCGGAAGATACGCAGTATTTT. Protein: CASSESLAEDTQYF.

V and J are TRBV12-3 or TRBV12-4 and TRBJ2-7; D possibly corresponds to TRBD2 (6 bases). The germline V and J ends were trimmed by 7 bases and 0 bases, with 16 bases remaining between them. The CDR3 runs to 15 residues. The CDR3 reads CASTGAGLSSYEQYF. The CDR3 nucleotides read TGTGCCAGCACTGGGGCGGGACTCAGCTCCTACGAGCAGTACTTC.

This clonotype has a count of ten or more. The chain uses TRBV13 and TRBJ1-1; no firm D call. V was pared by 4 bases and J by 1 base, with 7 bases between. From germline, CDR1 is PRHDT and CDR2 FYEKMQ (reference sequence). The length of the CDR3 is 13 residues. The CDR3 DNA is TGTGCCAGCAGCTGGGGTAAGAACACTGAAGCTTTCTTT. Its translation is CASSWGKNTEAFF.

The sample holds many counts of this clonotype. This chain joins TRBV18 and TRBJ2-2, with TRBD2 matching over 8 bases. Germline V CDR1 and CDR2: KGHSH, LQKENI. V lost 4 bases, J lost 0 bases, and 4 bases stayed unmatched. The CDR3 extends over 16 amino acids. CDR3 sequence (DNA): TGTGCCAGCTCACTCCCGGGACTAGCGAACACCGGGGAGCTGTTTTTT. Amino acids: CASSLPGLANTGELFF.